Listed here are 17 T cell receptor beta chains from one sample, sequenced in a study of T cell responses to AZD1222 COVID-19 vaccine. Only in-frame clones appear in the TCRdb table, and some are missing; sequencing was by immunoSEQ multiplex PCR. The sample records under 150,000 clones, 92% being singletons. The sample here was peripheral blood, taken 28 days after the second AZD1222 dose. Every receptor here comes from an adult who received the AZD1222 COVID-19 vaccine.

The V and J genes are TRBV2 and TRBJ1-2, with D hard to call. This CDR3 is 12 amino acids long. From germline, CDR1 is SNHLY and CDR2 FYNNEI. Deletions cut 4 bases from V and 4 bases from J, with 7 bases between. The DNA for the CDR3 is TGTGCCAGCAGTGCCGAAACCTATGGCTACACCTTC. Amino acids: CASSAETYGYTF.

V is TRBV10-3 and J is TRBJ1-2; 7 bases line up with TRBD1. In germline, CDR1 is ENHRY, CDR2 SYGVKD. This CDR3 spans 15 amino acids. The junction had 5 bases not matched to a gene; V was cut back by 0 bases and J by 4 bases. CDR3 protein: CAISESGQMVYGYTF. As DNA, the CDR3 is TGTGCCATCAGTGAGTCGGGACAGATGGTCTATGGCTACACCTTC.

The gene calls are TRBV28 and TRBJ1-4, with 9 bases lining up with TRBD1. The CDR3 contains 18 residues. V was pared by 3 bases and J by 4 bases, with 12 bases of the junction left unmatched. CDR1 and CDR2 from the germline V gene are MDHEN and SYDVKM. CDR3 bases: TGTGCCAGCAGTTTTGCTCGGGACAGGGTTTCTCATAATGAAAAACTGTTTTTT. Its translation: CASSFARDRVSHNEKLFF.

J is TRBJ2-7 and V is TRBV6-5, with 7 positions matching TRBD1. The germline V gene encodes CDR1 MNHEY and CDR2 SVGAGI. There are 13 residues in the CDR3. Trimming cost V 6 bases and J 0 bases; bases outside gene matches: 2. The DNA for the CDR3 is TGTGCCAGCAGGGACAGGAGCTCCTACGAGCAGTACTTC. Its translation is CASRDRSSYEQYF.

In this sample, this clone turned up a few times. The J gene is TRBJ2-1, the V gene TRBV11-2; D perhaps matches TRBD2 (6 bases). Looked up from germline, CDR1 is SGHAT and CDR2 is FQNNGV. This CDR3 comprises 14 residues. Trimming shortened V by 5 bases and J by 3 bases, and 11 bases separated the two germline ends. Here the CDR3 reads CASSVSGSYNEQFF. CDR3 sequence (DNA): TGTGCCAGCAGCGTTAGCGGCAGCTACAATGAGCAGTTCTTC.

The V call is TRBV7-9, the J call TRBJ2-1; perhaps D is TRBD1 or TRBD2 (6 bases each). Germline assignment: CDR1 SEHNR and CDR2 FQNEAQ (reference sequence). V dropped 2 bases and J dropped 7 bases, with 21 bases sitting between them. The CDR3 is made up of 17 amino acids. The CDR3: CASSLFTGRFIRNEQFF. DNA of the CDR3: TGTGCCAGCAGCTTATTCACAGGGAGGTTCATTAGGAATGAGCAGTTCTTC.

V is TRBV21-1 and J is TRBJ1-5; the D segment call TRBD1 is taken from the table without a DNA check. TRBV21-1 is deemed a pseudogene. The CDR3 is 18 residues long. The CDR3 sequence: CASSQRVDRGQGNQPQHF. The CDR3 nucleotides read TGTGCCAGCAGCCAAAGAGTGGACAGGGGGCAAGGCAATCAGCCCCAGCATTTT.

This sequence joins TRBV6-1 and TRBJ2-3, with 10 bases identical to TRBD1. The germline V gene encodes CDR1 MNHNS and CDR2 SASEGT. The CDR3 has 16 amino acids. Trimming took 4 bases from V and 4 from J; bases not matched to a gene: 8. The CDR3 region has the DNA TGTGCCAGCAGTGGCCGGGACAGGGGTCATCCAGATACGCAGTATTTT. It codes for CASSGRDRGHPDTQYF.

The V and J genes are TRBV11-2 and TRBJ2-5, with a possible D match to TRBD2 (5 bases). V lost 1 base and J lost 4, with 16 bases in between. Germline V CDR1 and CDR2: SGHAT, FQNNGV. This CDR3 is built from 16 residues. The CDR3, as DNA: TGTGCCAGCAGCTTAGCTTCGCTAGCTGGGAGAGAGACCCAGTACTTC. Amino acid sequence: CASSLASLAGRETQYF.

The chain uses TRBV24-1 and TRBJ2-2; 8 bases map to TRBD2. CDR3 length: 16 residues. Per germline, CDR1 KGHDR and CDR2 SFDVKD. V gave up 2 bases and J gave up 3 bases; unmatched junction bases: 4. The CDR3 here is CATSDSSGRHTGELFF. The CDR3 DNA sequence: TGTGCCACCAGTGATTCCAGCGGGAGACACACCGGGGAGCTGTTTTTT.

CDR3 bases: TGTGCCAGCAGCTTTACCCTCCTGAATGAGCAGTTCTTC. Amino acids: CASSFTLLNEQFF. The V call is TRBV7-2, the J call TRBJ2-1; unclear D gene. This CDR3 region has 13 residues. Per the germline V gene, CDR1 is SGHTA and CDR2 is FQGNSA. V lost 3 bases and J lost 7, with 10 bases in between.

This chain joins TRBV28 and TRBJ1-5; D gene uncertain. The CDR3 runs to 16 residues. Deletions cut 1 base from V and 2 bases from J, with 12 bases between. Germline V gives CDR1 MDHEN, CDR2 SYDVKM. CDR3 bases: TGTGCCAGCAGTTTATCTGGGGAGGTCCGCAATCAGCCCCAGCATTTT. It translates to CASSLSGEVRNQPQHF. Looking up the rest from reference TRBV28 and TRBJ1-5 gives the full variable domain: DVKVTQSSRYLVKRTGEKVFLECVQDMDHENMFWYRQDPGLGLRLIYFSYDVKMKEKGDIPEGYSVSREKKERFSLILESASTNQTSMYLCASSLSGEVRNQPQHFGDGTRLSIL.

The chain combines TRBV19 with TRBJ1-1; the match to TRBD1 covers 7 bases. The V gene's germline CDR1 is LNHDA and CDR2 SQIVND (reference sequence). The V segment lost 5 bases and the J segment 4 bases; nucleotides outside the gene matches: 7. This CDR3 region has 14 residues. CDR3 protein: CASSSRQGGTEAFF. CDR3 nucleotide sequence: TGTGCCAGTAGTTCGCGACAGGGCGGCACTGAAGCTTTCTTT.

The chain uses TRBV6-2 or TRBV6-3 and TRBJ2-3; either TRBD1 or TRBD2 may supply D (6 bases each). Germline loops: CDR1 MNHEY, CDR2 SVGEGT. The CDR3 sequence is 18 residues long. Deletions cut 3 bases from V and 0 bases from J, with 19 bases between. This CDR3 reads CASSYRWGAGKSTDTQYF. CDR3 in DNA: TGTGCCAGCAGTTATCGTTGGGGGGCGGGAAAAAGCACAGATACGCAGTATTTT.

The V call is TRBV28, the J call TRBJ2-7; D is possibly TRBD1 or TRBD2 (5 bases each). CDR1 and CDR2 (germline): MDHEN, SYDVKM. The V end lost 3 bases, the J end lost 7 bases, and 22 bases lay between the germline ends. The CDR3 length is 16 residues. The CDR3 spells CASSFIGTLRRREQYF. The CDR3, as DNA: TGTGCCAGCAGTTTTATCGGGACCCTTCGACGTCGAGAGCAGTACTTC. Looking up the rest from reference TRBV28 and TRBJ2-7 gives the full variable domain: DVKVTQSSRYLVKRTGEKVFLECVQDMDHENMFWYRQDPGLGLRLIYFSYDVKMKEKGDIPEGYSVSREKKERFSLILESASTNQTSMYLCASSFIGTLRRREQYFGPGTRLTVT.

The V gene is TRBV7-2, the J gene TRBJ1-3, with D tentatively TRBD1 (6 bases). Trimming stripped 6 bases from V and 2 bases from J, with 8 bases between. From germline, CDR1 is SGHTA and CDR2 FQGNSA. This CDR3 region has 13 residues. The CDR3 DNA follows: TGTGCCAGCAGGAAGGGGGCTGGAAACACCATATATTTT. Its translation is CASRKGAGNTIYF.

This clone was recorded once. The V call is TRBV9, the J call TRBJ2-3; no clear D gene. Germline lookup yields CDR1 SGDLS and CDR2 YYNGEE. CDR3 length equals 14 residues. V lost 0 bases to trimming and J lost 3 bases, with 8 bases between them. This CDR3 reads CASSVGVRTDTQYF. The CDR3 nucleotides are TGTGCCAGCAGCGTAGGGGTAAGGACAGATACGCAGTATTTT.